This T cell receptor (beta chain) was sequenced for a study of T-cell reconstitution after alpha-beta-depleted transplantation in children. Notes on the study in general: The main origin of T-cell counts and diversity one year after transplant was newly produced T cells. The origin of alpha-beta T cells about two months after transplant was reportedly several hundred expanded graft clones.

Unique molecular identifiers were used in preparing the TCRbeta library. One entry per CDR3 protein results from TCRdb running MiXCR on the PCR reads. The table has approximately 980,000 distinct CDR3 sequences, about 26% seen once. CDR3 length equals 17 residues. The V and J ends lost 6 bases and 1 base respectively, with 18 bases between them. Notes on this clonotype: Its antigen is not known.

The receptor was isolated from a boy less than two years old who had a stem cell transplant for SCID, so the T cells may come from the graft donor. The chain combines TRBV12-3 or TRBV12-4 with TRBJ2-2, with a weak D call TRBD2 (6 bases). Sample: PBMCs, mostly from graft donor cells, taken 360 days after TCRalphabeta/CD19-depleted stem cell transplant. The chain's CDR3 is CASSSGTPLLNTGELFF. The CDR3 DNA follows: TGTGCCAGCAGCTCCGGGACTCCATTATTGAACACCGGGGAGCTGTTTTTT.